The rows below give T cell receptor beta chains drawn from one sample of a study of human T cells and chemical hapten exposure. In TCRdb, the RACE reads were re-called with MiXCR into one record per CDR3 protein. The sample holds under 400,000 distinct CDR3 sequences, roughly 5.3% seen once. The sample here was whole blood, taken in connection with sensitization to the hapten diphenylcyclopropenone (DPC). The source of these receptors is a woman aged 50 to 60 with alopecia areata. Some clones in this sample may be carry-over from other donors' samples. Both conserved end residues are part of each CDR3. Fields, in order: clone size, J gene, V gene, D gene, CDR3 length, CDR3 protein, CDR3 DNA. D genes are given only for firm matches. Size is stated for part of the rows, as once, few or many counts, or as a class when the clone is expanded.

NA | TRBJ1-2 | TRBV12-5 | NA | 17 | CASGLSPPGSSNYGYTF | TGTGCTAGTGGTTTGTCCCCTCCCGGGAGTTCCAACTATGGCTACACCTTC
many | TRBJ2-1 | TRBV3-1 | NA | 13 | CASSQGAQNEQFF | TGTGCCAGCAGCCAAGGGGCCCAGAATGAGCAGTTCTTC
NA | TRBJ2-3 | TRBV27 | NA | 15 | CASSARGRPTDTQYF | TGTGCCAGCAGTGCCCGTGGCCGCCCCACAGATACGCAGTATTTT
many | TRBJ2-3 | TRBV7-9 | TRBD1 | 15 | CASRLTGGWTDTQYF | TGTGCCAGCAGGTTGACAGGGGGTTGGACAGATACGCAGTATTTT
few | TRBJ2-2 | TRBV7-9 | TRBD1 | 16 | CASSYTGGTNTGELFF | TGTGCCAGCAGCTATACAGGGGGTACGAACACCGGGGAGCTGTTTTTT
NA | TRBJ2-3 | TRBV6-2/TRBV6-3 | TRBD2 | 15 | CASTPGLAGGDTQYF | TGTGCCAGCACCCCCGGACTAGCGGGAGGGGATACGCAGTATTTT
few | TRBJ2-3 | TRBV15 | TRBD1 | 21 | CATSGSGTGCFPFPSTDTQYF | TGTGCCACCAGCGGCTCCGGGACAGGTTGTTTCCCCTTTCCTAGCACAGATACGCAGTATTTT
many | TRBJ2-3 | TRBV7-3 | TRBD1 | 13 | CASSSTGVDTQYF | TGTGCCAGCAGCTCGACAGGGGTAGATACGCAGTATTTT
many | TRBJ2-5 | TRBV4-2 | TRBD2 | 15 | CASSQAGGRQETQYF | TGTGCCAGCAGCCAAGCCGGGGGGAGGCAAGAGACCCAGTACTTC
NA | TRBJ2-3 | TRBV10-3 | TRBD1 | 13 | CATETGPTDTQYF | TGTGCCACCGAGACAGGGCCCACAGATACGCAGTATTTT
many | TRBJ2-1 | TRBV6-1 | NA | 15 | CASSTSLESYNEQFF | TGTGCCAGCAGCACATCTCTGGAGTCCTACAATGAGCAGTTCTTC
NA | TRBJ1-4 | TRBV10-3 | TRBD1 | 14 | CAIRGTGGGEKLFF | TGTGCCATCAGAGGGACAGGGGGCGGTGAAAAACTGTTTTTT
NA | TRBJ1-3 | TRBV7-8 | NA | 15 | CASSPSSHSGNTIYF | TGTGCCAGCAGCCCCAGCTCCCACTCTGGAAACACCATATATTTT
few | TRBJ1-1 | TRBV7-2 | NA | 13 | CASSLAYRAEAFF | TGTGCCAGCAGCTTAGCCTACAGAGCTGAAGCTTTCTTT
NA | TRBJ2-5 | TRBV5-1 | TRBD2 | 16 | CASSSSLGGGQETQYF | TGCGCCAGCAGCTCGAGCCTTGGCGGGGGGCAAGAGACCCAGTACTTC
few | TRBJ2-7 | TRBV4-1 | TRBD2 | 15 | CASSQDRTSGAEQYF | TGCGCCAGCAGCCAAGACCGAACTAGCGGGGCCGAGCAGTACTTC
few | TRBJ1-3 | TRBV9 | NA | 18 | CASSVGDTATVSGNTIYF | TGTGCCAGCAGCGTTGGGGACACGGCTACGGTCTCTGGAAACACCATATATTTT
NA | TRBJ2-7 | TRBV29-1 | NA | 14 | CSAGGIGGTYEQYF | TGCAGCGCCGGGGGAATAGGGGGCACGTACGAGCAGTACTTC
many | TRBJ2-5 | TRBV7-3 | TRBD2 | 14 | CASSLGTIQETQYF | TGTGCCAGCAGCTTAGGGACTATTCAAGAGACCCAGTACTTC
many | TRBJ1-1 | TRBV5-1 | TRBD1 | 16 | CASSLAGTGGNTEAFF | TGCGCCAGCAGCTTGGCCGGGACAGGGGGAAACACTGAAGCTTTCTTT
many | TRBJ1-1 | TRBV20-1 | NA | 10 | CSARGPQAFF | TGCAGTGCTAGAGGCCCGCAAGCTTTCTTT
many | TRBJ2-2 | TRBV7-9 | NA | 17 | CASRTSAGGLNTGELFF | TGTGCCAGCCGGACTTCTGCAGGGGGACTGAACACCGGGGAGCTGTTTTTT
few | TRBJ2-7 | TRBV6-5 | TRBD1 | 15 | CASSYYRTGGREQYF | TGTGCCAGCAGTTACTACCGGACAGGGGGGAGGGAGCAGTACTTC
many | TRBJ2-7 | TRBV20-1 | TRBD1 | 14 | CSAVPGQGIHEQYF | TGCAGTGCAGTTCCGGGACAGGGTATACACGAGCAGTACTTC
many | TRBJ2-2 | TRBV12-3/TRBV12-4 | TRBD2 | 15 | CASSPGTSYTGELFF | TGTGCCAGCAGTCCCGGGACTAGCTACACCGGGGAGCTGTTTTTT
many | TRBJ2-2 | TRBV6-1 | TRBD2 | 15 | CASSPLAGGSGELFF | TGTGCCAGCAGTCCCCTAGCGGGGGGCTCCGGGGAGCTGTTTTTT
many | TRBJ2-7 | TRBV5-1 | NA | 13 | CASSLDRAYEQYF | TGCGCCAGCAGCCTGGACAGAGCCTACGAGCAGTACTTC
many | TRBJ1-6 | TRBV4-3 | NA | 14 | CASSQERGGRTLHF | TGCGCCAGCAGCCAAGAACGGGGAGGAAGGACCCTCCACTTT
many | TRBJ1-2 | TRBV28 | NA | 16 | CASSSRELGPASGYTF | TGTGCCAGCAGTTCCCGGGAACTTGGTCCGGCAAGTGGCTACACCTTC
many | TRBJ2-7 | TRBV29-1 | TRBD1 | 16 | CSVWSPGQGYRNEQYF | TGCAGCGTTTGGTCCCCGGGACAGGGTTACAGGAACGAGCAGTACTTC
few | TRBJ2-5 | TRBV9 | NA | 14 | CASSTGTRLETQYF | TGTGCCAGCAGCACCGGGACCCGGCTAGAGACCCAGTACTTC
few | TRBJ2-1 | TRBV9 | NA | 14 | CASSAPTGYNEQFF | TGTGCCAGCAGCGCGCCCACAGGGTACAATGAGCAGTTCTTC
many | TRBJ2-7 | TRBV20-1 | TRBD1 | 13 | CSASRDRGYEQYF | TGCAGTGCTAGCCGGGACAGAGGATACGAGCAGTACTTC
NA | TRBJ1-1 | TRBV13 | NA | 13 | CASSLGGSEGAFF | TGTGCCAGCAGCTTAGGCGGGTCCGAAGGAGCTTTCTTT
many | TRBJ2-1 | TRBV5-4 | NA | 15 | CASSPKGREGVEQFF | TGTGCCAGCAGCCCGAAGGGTAGGGAAGGGGTTGAGCAGTTCTTC
few | TRBJ1-4 | TRBV11-1 | NA | 15 | CASSARPGENEKLFF | TGTGCCAGCAGCGCCAGACCAGGGGAAAATGAAAAACTGTTTTTT
few | TRBJ1-2 | TRBV29-1 | TRBD1 | 11 | CSAEQGYGYTF | TGCAGCGCTGAACAGGGGTATGGCTACACCTTC
few | TRBJ2-7 | TRBV11-2 | NA | 13 | CASSLLSPREQYF | TGTGCCAGCAGCTTACTTTCCCCCCGGGAGCAGTACTTC
NA | TRBJ2-3 | TRBV6-5 | NA | 14 | CASRYRGAGDTQYF | TGTGCCAGCAGGTACAGGGGAGCGGGGGATACGCAGTATTTT
NA | TRBJ1-2 | TRBV1 | NA | 15 | CTSSRGRLRGYGYTF | TGCACCAGCAGCCGGGGACGCCTAAGGGGGTATGGCTACACCTTC
many | TRBJ2-3 | TRBV4-1 | NA | 20 | CASSQDWARGITPSTDTQYF | TGCGCCAGCAGCCAAGATTGGGCTCGCGGGATCACTCCTAGCACAGATACGCAGTATTTT
many | TRBJ2-3 | TRBV13 | NA | 13 | CASSRSGTDTQYF | TGTGCCAGCAGCCGGTCGGGAACAGATACGCAGTATTTT
many | TRBJ2-1 | TRBV29-1 | NA | 18 | CSVDLWGAVAGAENEQFF | TGCAGCGTTGATTTATGGGGGGCTGTGGCGGGAGCGGAGAATGAGCAGTTCTTC
few | TRBJ1-1 | TRBV2 | NA | 13 | CASSEGQLLEAFF | TGTGCCAGCAGTGAGGGGCAGCTGCTTGAAGCTTTCTTT
few | TRBJ2-7 | TRBV28 | NA | 13 | CASSSLGVSEQYF | TGTGCCAGCAGTTCCTTGGGGGTTAGCGAGCAGTACTTC
few | TRBJ2-1 | TRBV20-1 | TRBD2 | 14 | CSASSGGVYNEQFF | TGCAGTGCCTCGAGCGGGGGGGTCTACAATGAGCAGTTCTTC
few | TRBJ2-3 | TRBV27 | NA | 16 | CASSLFRGIGTDTQYF | TGTGCCAGCAGTTTATTTAGGGGAATTGGCACAGATACGCAGTATTTT
many | TRBJ2-7 | TRBV18 | NA | 13 | CASSPTGNYEQYF | TGTGCCAGCAGCCCGACAGGAAACTACGAGCAGTACTTC
few | TRBJ1-6 | TRBV11-2 | NA | 11 | CASSLIRPLHF | TGTGCCAGCAGTCTTATACGACCCCTCCACTTT
many | TRBJ2-2 | TRBV2 | NA | 12 | CASSGNTGELFF | TGTGCCAGCAGCGGGAACACCGGGGAGCTGTTTTTT
many | TRBJ2-7 | TRBV5-4 | TRBD2 | 14 | CASSHMSGAYEQYF | TGTGCCAGCAGCCACATGAGCGGGGCCTACGAGCAGTACTTC
few | TRBJ1-1 | TRBV6-6 | NA | 12 | CASSLGPREAFF | TGTGCCAGCAGTTTGGGACCGCGTGAAGCTTTCTTT
many | TRBJ2-3 | TRBV7-2 | NA | 15 | CASSLVAPSTDTQYF | TGTGCCAGCAGCTTAGTAGCGCCGAGCACAGATACGCAGTATTTT
NA | TRBJ2-2 | TRBV10-3 | TRBD2 | 14 | CAISEGTTGGELFF | TGTGCCATCAGTGAAGGGACTACGGGCGGGGAGCTGTTTTTT
few | TRBJ2-3 | TRBV7-9 | NA | 13 | CASIHASTDTQYF | TGTGCCAGCATCCACGCTAGCACAGATACGCAGTATTTT
many | TRBJ2-7 | TRBV12-3/TRBV12-4 | NA | 13 | CASSQGGRGEQYF | TGTGCCAGCAGTCAGGGGGGTCGGGGCGAGCAGTACTTC
many | TRBJ2-1 | TRBV6-6 | NA | 15 | CASSETGPRSNEQFF | TGTGCCAGCAGTGAAACAGGGCCAAGGAGCAATGAGCAGTTCTTC
few | TRBJ2-5 | TRBV19 | NA | 12 | CASSTGMETQYF | TGTGCCAGTAGCACAGGGATGGAGACCCAGTACTTC
many | TRBJ2-3 | TRBV6-6 | TRBD2 | 17 | CASSYSRRTSRSDTQYF | TGTGCCAGCAGTTACTCGAGGCGGACTAGCCGGTCAGATACGCAGTATTTT
NA | TRBJ1-1 | TRBV12-3/TRBV12-4 | NA | 13 | CASTLDSFTEAFF | TGTGCCAGCACCCTGGACAGTTTCACTGAAGCTTTCTTT